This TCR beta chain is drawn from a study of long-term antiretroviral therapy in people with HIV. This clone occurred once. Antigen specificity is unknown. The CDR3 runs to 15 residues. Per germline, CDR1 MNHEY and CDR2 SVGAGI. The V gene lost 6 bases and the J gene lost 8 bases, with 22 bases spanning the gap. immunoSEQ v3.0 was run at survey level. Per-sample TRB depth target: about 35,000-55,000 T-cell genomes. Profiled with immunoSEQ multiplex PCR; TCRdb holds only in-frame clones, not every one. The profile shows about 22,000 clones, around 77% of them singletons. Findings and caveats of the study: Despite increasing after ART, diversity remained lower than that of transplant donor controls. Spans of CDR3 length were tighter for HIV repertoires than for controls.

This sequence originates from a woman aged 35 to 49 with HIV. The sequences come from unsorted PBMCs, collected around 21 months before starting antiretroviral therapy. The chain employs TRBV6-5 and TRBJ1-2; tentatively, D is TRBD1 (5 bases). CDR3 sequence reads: CASSPTPGSVRGYTF. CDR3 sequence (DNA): TGTGCCAGCAGCCCGACCCCAGGGTCGGTGCGGGGCTACACCTTC.